A selection of T cell receptor beta chains follows, all from one sample in a study of T cell responses to AZD1222 COVID-19 vaccine. Some clones are missing from TCRdb's copy, which holds only in-frame ones; the method was immunoSEQ multiplex PCR. This sample has tens of thousands of clones; around 80% occur once, and the top ten carry 22%. This specimen consisted of peripheral blood, obtained on day 0 of AZD1222 vaccination. The receptors originated from an adult in good health. The CDR3 runs from the conserved cysteine through the conserved F or W. The D gene is left open where the match is weak. A clone size is listed for some rows: how often the clone was seen (once, few, many), or a class if it is expanded.

cdr3_nt: TGTGCCAGCAGCTCTAGGGATCGTCGCTACGAGCAGTACTTC
cdr3_aa: CASSSRDRRYEQYF
cdr3_length: 14
v_call: TRBV7-9
j_call: TRBJ2-7
clone_size: few
d_call: .

cdr3_nt: TGCGCCAGCAGCTCCCAGGGGGGGACATTCGACGAGCAGTACTTC
cdr3_aa: CASSSQGGTFDEQYF
cdr3_length: 15
v_call: TRBV5-1
j_call: TRBJ2-7
clone_size: .
d_call: .

cdr3_nt: TGCGCCAGCAGTAACCCCGCAAAGGGGGTCTGCACAGATACGCAGTATTTT
cdr3_aa: CASSNPAKGVCTDTQYF
cdr3_length: 17
v_call: TRBV23-1
j_call: TRBJ2-3
clone_size: .
d_call: .

cdr3_nt: TGTGCCAGCAGTGAAGCTTGGCGCAACTACGAGCAGTACTTC
cdr3_aa: CASSEAWRNYEQYF
cdr3_length: 14
v_call: TRBV6-1
j_call: TRBJ2-7
clone_size: once
d_call: .

cdr3_nt: TGTGCCTGCTCCGGGACAGGGAACGAAAAACTGTTTTTT
cdr3_aa: CACSGTGNEKLFF
cdr3_length: 13
v_call: TRBV30
j_call: TRBJ1-4
clone_size: .
d_call: TRBD1

cdr3_nt: TGTGCCAGCAGCGGACAGGGAGGTAATCAGCCCCAGCATTTT
cdr3_aa: CASSGQGGNQPQHF
cdr3_length: 14
v_call: TRBV7-2
j_call: TRBJ1-5
clone_size: .
d_call: TRBD1

cdr3_nt: TGTGCCAGCAGCGCTCGACAGGGCCGGGGGGAGCAGTACTTC
cdr3_aa: CASSARQGRGEQYF
cdr3_length: 14
v_call: TRBV9
j_call: TRBJ2-7
clone_size: .
d_call: .

cdr3_nt: TGTGCCATCAGTGAGGGGACCGGGACTAGCGGGAGGGGCTACAATGAGCAGTTCTTC
cdr3_aa: CAISEGTGTSGRGYNEQFF
cdr3_length: 19
v_call: TRBV10-3
j_call: TRBJ2-1
clone_size: .
d_call: TRBD2

cdr3_nt: TGTGCCACCAGCCCGGAGACAGGGGACTATGGCTACACCTTC
cdr3_aa: CATSPETGDYGYTF
cdr3_length: 14
v_call: TRBV15
j_call: TRBJ1-2
clone_size: .
d_call: TRBD1

cdr3_nt: TGTGCCAGCAGCTCTGACCAGGGGCCCCGGATTGTGCAGTACTTC
cdr3_aa: CASSSDQGPRIVQYF
cdr3_length: 15
v_call: TRBV5-6
j_call: TRBJ2-7
clone_size: .
d_call: .

cdr3_nt: TGTGCCAGCATGCGGGGACTAGCGGACTACAATGAGCAGTTCTTC
cdr3_aa: CASMRGLADYNEQFF
cdr3_length: 15
v_call: TRBV27
j_call: TRBJ2-1
clone_size: once
d_call: TRBD2

cdr3_nt: TGTGCCAGCAGCCTACTAGCGGGGGCGGGGAATGAGCAGTTCTTC
cdr3_aa: CASSLLAGAGNEQFF
cdr3_length: 15
v_call: TRBV6-5
j_call: TRBJ2-1
clone_size: .
d_call: TRBD2

cdr3_nt: TGTGCCAGCAGCTTCTTAGCTGCGAACACCGGGGAGCTGTTTTTT
cdr3_aa: CASSFLAANTGELFF
cdr3_length: 15
v_call: TRBV11-2
j_call: TRBJ2-2
clone_size: once
d_call: .

cdr3_nt: TGTGCCTGGAGTGGTAGGGAATGGGCTAATGAAAAACTGTTTTTT
cdr3_aa: CAWSGREWANEKLFF
cdr3_length: 15
v_call: TRBV30
j_call: TRBJ1-4
clone_size: .
d_call: .

cdr3_nt: TGCGCCAGCAGTCAATCGGGACGGCACCATGGCTACACCTTC
cdr3_aa: CASSQSGRHHGYTF
cdr3_length: 14
v_call: TRBV23-1
j_call: TRBJ1-2
clone_size: .
d_call: .

cdr3_nt: TGTGCCAGTAGTCTTATTAGCGTCGGAAAAGCTTTCTTT
cdr3_aa: CASSLISVGKAFF
cdr3_length: 13
v_call: TRBV19
j_call: TRBJ1-1
clone_size: .
d_call: .

cdr3_nt: TGCGCCAGCAGTGATAGCTCTTTAAATGAAAAACTGTTTTTT
cdr3_aa: CASSDSSLNEKLFF
cdr3_length: 14
v_call: TRBV10-2
j_call: TRBJ1-4
clone_size: .
d_call: .

cdr3_nt: TGTGCCAGCAGTTTCGATCAGGACACCATATATTTT
cdr3_aa: CASSFDQDTIYF
cdr3_length: 12
v_call: TRBV12-3/TRBV12-4
j_call: TRBJ1-3
clone_size: .
d_call: .

cdr3_nt: TGCAGCGCCGCCCTAGCGGGGGGCCCCGGGGAGCTGTTTTTT
cdr3_aa: CSAALAGGPGELFF
cdr3_length: 14
v_call: TRBV29-1
j_call: TRBJ2-2
clone_size: .
d_call: TRBD2

cdr3_nt: TGTGCCAGTAGTTGGAAAGCGGGAGGGCTCCAAGAGACCCAGTACTTC
cdr3_aa: CASSWKAGGLQETQYF
cdr3_length: 16
v_call: TRBV19
j_call: TRBJ2-5
clone_size: .
d_call: TRBD2

cdr3_nt: TGTGCCACCAGCAGTCAACAGGGGGCTTCCTACGAGCAGTACTTC
cdr3_aa: CATSSQQGASYEQYF
cdr3_length: 15
v_call: TRBV15
j_call: TRBJ2-7
clone_size: .
d_call: TRBD1

cdr3_nt: TGTGCCAGCAGCGCAAACCCGGGACAGGGCAAAGAGCAGTACTTC
cdr3_aa: CASSANPGQGKEQYF
cdr3_length: 15
v_call: TRBV7-6
j_call: TRBJ2-7
clone_size: few
d_call: TRBD1

cdr3_nt: TGTGCCAGCAGCTCCGCACAGGGTCAGCCCCAGCATTTT
cdr3_aa: CASSSAQGQPQHF
cdr3_length: 13
v_call: TRBV7-2
j_call: TRBJ1-5
clone_size: .
d_call: .

cdr3_nt: TGTGCCATCAGTGTGGGGACAGGGTCCTATGGCTACACCTTC
cdr3_aa: CAISVGTGSYGYTF
cdr3_length: 14
v_call: TRBV10-3
j_call: TRBJ1-2
clone_size: .
d_call: TRBD1